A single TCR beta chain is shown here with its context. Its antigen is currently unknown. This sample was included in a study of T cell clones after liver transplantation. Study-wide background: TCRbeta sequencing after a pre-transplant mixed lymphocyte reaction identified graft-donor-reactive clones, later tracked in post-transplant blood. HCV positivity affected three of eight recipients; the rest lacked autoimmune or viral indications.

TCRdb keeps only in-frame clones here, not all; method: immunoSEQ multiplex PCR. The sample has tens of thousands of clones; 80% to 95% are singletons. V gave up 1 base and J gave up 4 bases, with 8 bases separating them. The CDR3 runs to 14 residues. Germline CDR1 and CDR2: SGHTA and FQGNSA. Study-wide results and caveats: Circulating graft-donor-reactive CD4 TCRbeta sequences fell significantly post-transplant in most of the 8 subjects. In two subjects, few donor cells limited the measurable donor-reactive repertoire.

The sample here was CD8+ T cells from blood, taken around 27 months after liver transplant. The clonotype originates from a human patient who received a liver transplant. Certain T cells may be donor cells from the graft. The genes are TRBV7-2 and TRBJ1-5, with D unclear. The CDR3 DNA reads TGTGCCAGCAGCTTAGAGGGCCGAAATCAGCCCCAGCATTTT. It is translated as CASSLEGRNQPQHF.